Each of the 29 T cell receptor beta chains below was sequenced from the same sample in a study of CD8 T cells in ankylosing spondylitis. TCRdb analysed the 5' RACE reads with MiXCR anew, one entry per CDR3 protein. The sample records around 100,000 distinct CDR3 sequences, more than 20% being singletons. Material for sequencing was synovial fluid, either unsorted or a sorted T cell fraction (not recorded which). The receptors here all came from a male donor with ankylosing spondylitis.

Only a few counts were recorded for this clonotype. This chain connects TRBV24-1 to TRBJ1-5, with 9 bases lining up with TRBD1. This CDR3 spans 20 amino acids. Germline V gene sequence: CDR1 KGHDR, CDR2 SFDVKD. The ends lost 3 bases at V and 0 bases at J; junction bases unmatched: 14. CDR3 residues: CATSDGRPRTGDYSNQPQHF. The DNA for the CDR3 is TGTGCCACCAGTGATGGCAGGCCAAGGACAGGGGATTATAGCAATCAGCCCCAGCATTTT.

This clonotype was found a few times. The chain has TRBV7-2 and TRBJ2-2, with 8 bases that match TRBD2. The germline V gene encodes CDR1 SGHTA and CDR2 FQGNSA. V lost 5 bases, J lost 2 bases, and 4 bases stayed unmatched. The CDR3 runs 15 residues. The CDR3 reads CASSISGRNTGELFF. The CDR3 DNA sequence: TGTGCCAGCAGCATCAGCGGGAGAAACACCGGGGAGCTGTTTTTT.

The J gene is TRBJ2-1, the V gene TRBV7-2, with a weak D call TRBD1 (6 bases). Deletions cut 5 bases from V and 5 bases from J, with 10 bases between. The CDR3 contains 13 residues. Germline V gene sequence: CDR1 SGHTA, CDR2 FQGNSA. The chain's CDR3 is CASSTDRHNEQFF. Written as DNA, the CDR3 is TGTGCCAGCAGCACGGACAGACACAATGAGCAGTTCTTC.

This clonotype was seen only a few times. This chain connects TRBV15 to TRBJ2-7; 7 nucleotides agree with TRBD2. The length of the CDR3 is 15 residues. V dropped 2 bases and J dropped 7; count of bases not matched to a gene: 11. CDR1 is LNHNV and CDR2 is YYDKDF in the germline V gene (reference sequence). DNA of the CDR3: TGTGCCACCAGCAGAAGTTCTAGCGGAGGAAGGGAGCAGTACTTC. Amino acid sequence: CATSRSSSGGREQYF.

Only a few counts were recorded for this clonotype. This sequence joins TRBV11-2 and TRBJ2-3; TRBD2 agrees at 8 bases. The CDR3 is made up of 19 amino acids. Germline CDR1 is SGHAT and CDR2 is FQNNGV. Unmatched junction bases numbered 19, after V lost 2 bases and J lost 6 bases. The CDR3 nucleotides are TGTGCCAGCAGCTTAACTCGGCGAGGTGGAGCGGGAGAACGGGATACGCAGTATTTT. It specifies CASSLTRRGGAGERDTQYF. Full variable domain (remainder filled in from reference TRBV11-2 and TRBJ2-3): EAGVAQSPRYKIIEKRQSVAFWCNPISGHATLYWYQQILGQGPKLLIQFQNNGVVDDSQLPKDRFSAERLKGVDSTLKIQPAKLEDSAVYLCASSLTRRGGAGERDTQYFGPGTRLTVL.

There are many counts of this clonotype. This chain's CDR3 is CASSGLAGAGFNGYTF. The CDR3 DNA reads as TGTGCCAGCAGCGGGCTCGCAGGGGCAGGGTTCAATGGCTACACCTTC. The V call is TRBV11-3, the J call TRBJ1-2, with D perhaps TRBD1 (6 bases). Germline V gene data show CDR1 as SGHNT and CDR2 as YENEEA. The CDR3 extends over 16 amino acids. The V end was cut by 5 bases, the J end by 6 bases, with 22 bases between. The variable domain in full, completed from reference TRBV11-3 and TRBJ1-2, reads EAGVVQSPRYKIIEKKQPVAFWCNPISGHNTLYWYLQNLGQGPELLIRYENEEAVDDSQLPKDRFSAERLKGVDSTLKIQPAELGDSAVYLCASSGLAGAGFNGYTFGSGTRLTVV.

This clonotype turned up a few times. The chain carries TRBV15 and TRBJ2-3; 12 bases are a match to TRBD2. This CDR3 comprises 16 residues. V shed 5 bases and J 4 bases; nucleotides not matched to a gene: 7. Looked up from germline, CDR1 is LNHNV and CDR2 is YYDKDF (reference sequence). The CDR3 DNA reads TGTGCCACCAGCCCTAGGCCTAGCGGGAGGGCAGATACGCAGTATTTT. It yields the protein CATSPRPSGRADTQYF. The complete variable domain, with remaining parts taken from reference TRBV15 and TRBJ2-3, reads DAMVIQNPRYQVTQFGKPVTLSCSQTLNHNVMYWYQQKSSQAPKLLFHYYDKDFNNEADTPDNFQSRRPNTSFCFLDIRSPGLGDTAMYLCATSPRPSGRADTQYFGPGTRLTVL.

The CDR3 DNA is TGTGCCACACGGAAGGGGGACAGCCTATACAATGAGCAGTTCTTC. Residues: CATRKGDSLYNEQFF. This chain joins TRBV6-1 and TRBJ2-1, with TRBD1 matching 7 bases. This CDR3 region has 15 residues. J gave up 4 bases and V 10 bases, and 13 bases lay outside the gene matches. Germline V gene data show CDR1 as MNHNS and CDR2 as SASEGT.

The rearrangement joins TRBV5-1 to TRBJ1-4; the D gene is possibly TRBD1 (5 bases). The V gene's germline CDR1 is SGHRS and CDR2 YFSETQ. The CDR3 spans 14 residues. The ends were cut back, 4 bases at V and 0 bases at J, with 7 bases in the middle. CDR3 coding DNA: TGCGCCAGCAGCCGAGGGGCAACTAATGAAAAACTGTTTTTT. Translated: CASSRGATNEKLFF.

This clonotype was picked up a small number of times. The chain joins TRBV24-1 to TRBJ2-6; D not resolved. This CDR3 has 15 amino acids. CDR1 is KGHDR and CDR2 is SFDVKD in the germline V gene. V dropped 5 bases and J dropped 0 bases, with 7 bases sitting between them. The CDR3 DNA follows: TGTGCCACCAGTGGCAGATCCTCTGGGGCCAACGTCCTGACTTTC. The encoded protein is CATSGRSSGANVLTF.

This clonotype was recorded a few times. The chain uses TRBV24-1 and TRBJ2-1; 8 bases are a match to TRBD2. Unmatched junction bases numbered 2, after V lost 5 bases and J lost 3 bases. The CDR3 contains 14 residues. Germline CDR1 and CDR2: KGHDR and SFDVKD. CDR3: CATSGGLVYNEQFF. CDR3 DNA: TGTGCCACCAGTGGGGGACTAGTCTACAATGAGCAGTTCTTC.

J is TRBJ1-2 and V is TRBV7-9; D gene unclear. The CDR3 length is 11 residues. The V end lost 5 bases, the J end lost 6 bases, and 7 bases lay between the germline ends. The germline V gene has CDR1 SEHNR and CDR2 FQNEAQ (reference sequence). The CDR3 spells CASSGEHGYTF. The CDR3, as DNA: TGTGCCAGCAGCGGGGAGCATGGCTACACCTTC.

The chain employs TRBV11-2 and TRBJ2-7, with D possibly matching TRBD1 (5 bases). This CDR3 has 14 amino acids. Germline V gene lookup returns CDR1 SGHAT and CDR2 FQNNGV. V gave up 1 base and J gave up 4 bases, with 11 bases separating them. Written as DNA, the CDR3 is TGTGCCAGCAGCTTAGGGGGCAGTTTGTACGAGCAGTACTTC. It yields the protein CASSLGGSLYEQYF.

This clonotype was counted only a few times. V gene TRBV5-1 combines with J gene TRBJ2-5; 8 bases agree with TRBD2. The length of the CDR3 is 14 residues. V was pared by 0 bases and J by 4 bases, with 2 bases of the junction left unmatched. Germline values: CDR1 SGHRS, CDR2 YFSETQ. CDR3 in DNA: TGCGCCAGCAGCTTGGTCACTAGCGGAGAGACCCAGTACTTC. This sequence encodes CASSLVTSGETQYF.

This clonotype was counted at least ten times. This rearrangement joins TRBV25-1 to TRBJ2-2; 9 bases agree with TRBD1. Germline V lookup: CDR1 MGHDK, CDR2 SYGVNS. The CDR3 has 14 amino acids. Trimming at V came to 6 bases and at J to 5 bases, leaving 4 bases not matched to a gene. The CDR3 DNA sequence: TGTGCCAGCAGCGGGACAGGGTGGACCGGGGAGCTGTTTTTT. This encodes CASSGTGWTGELFF.

This chain joins TRBV11-3 and TRBJ2-1, with 8 nucleotides matching TRBD2. The germline V gene encodes CDR1 SGHNT and CDR2 YENEEA. The CDR3 spans 16 residues. The J segment lost 5 bases and the V segment lost 5 bases, leaving 11 bases of the junction unmatched. CDR3 DNA: TGTGCCAGCAGCCCCGGGGGGGGCGCAGGAAACAATGAGCAGTTCTTC. Amino acids: CASSPGGGAGNNEQFF. Based on the CDR3 plus reference TRBV11-3 and TRBJ2-1, the full variable domain is EAGVVQSPRYKIIEKKQPVAFWCNPISGHNTLYWYLQNLGQGPELLIRYENEEAVDDSQLPKDRFSAERLKGVDSTLKIQPAELGDSAVYLCASSPGGGAGNNEQFFGPGTRLTVL.

This clonotype was seen more than once but under ten times. This chain uses TRBV19 with TRBJ2-1, with 8 positions matching TRBD2. Per germline, CDR1 LNHDA and CDR2 SQIVND (reference sequence). This CDR3 region has 15 residues. After removal of 1 base from V and 5 bases from J, the junction contained 4 bases not matched to a gene. The chain's CDR3 is CASSIGGLEHNEQFF. CDR3 sequence (DNA): TGTGCCAGTAGTATAGGGGGACTAGAGCACAATGAGCAGTTCTTC.

This chain connects TRBV5-1 to TRBJ2-1; tentatively, D is TRBD2 (6 bases). This CDR3 is 14 amino acids long. V was trimmed by 4 bases and J by 0 bases, leaving 8 bases between them. Germline V lookup: CDR1 SGHRS, CDR2 YFSETQ. The CDR3 here is CASSPGDSYNEQFF. CDR3 nucleotides: TGCGCCAGCAGCCCGGGGGACTCCTACAATGAGCAGTTCTTC.

This chain links TRBV4-1 with TRBJ1-5; D gene ambiguous. Trimming took off 0 bases at V and 4 bases at J, with 13 bases between the two ends. Germline V lookup: CDR1 MGHRA, CDR2 YSYEKL. The CDR3 has 16 amino acids. The CDR3 here is CASSQDGRSLNQPQHF. CDR3 in DNA: TGCGCCAGCAGCCAAGACGGTCGGTCATTAAATCAGCCCCAGCATTTT.

This clonotype has a count of ten or more. The chain carries TRBV12-3 or TRBV12-4 and TRBJ1-5; no reliable D call. Trimming stripped 5 bases from V and 7 bases from J, with 15 bases between. The CDR3 extends over 14 amino acids. CDR3 loop: CASSPSTFKQPQHF. The CDR3 DNA follows: TGTGCCAGCAGTCCCTCGACCTTTAAGCAGCCCCAGCATTTT.

This clonotype was counted only a few times. V usage is TRBV5-1 and J usage is TRBJ2-5; the match to TRBD1 covers 7 bases. The junction had 7 bases not matched to a gene; V was cut back by 4 bases and J by 4 bases. The CDR3 has 14 residues. Germline V gives CDR1 SGHRS, CDR2 YFSETQ. CDR3 sequence reads: CASSVRTGRETQYF. CDR3 DNA sequence: TGCGCCAGCAGCGTCCGGACAGGTCGAGAGACCCAGTACTTC.

This clonotype was detected only a few times. V is TRBV5-6 and J is TRBJ2-1; 7 nucleotides agree with TRBD1. The V gene end was trimmed by 5 bases and the J gene end by 8 bases; junction bases not matched to a gene: 1. Germline V lookup: CDR1 SGHDT, CDR2 YYEEEE. The length of the CDR3 is 11 residues. CDR3 loop: CASRQGHEQFF. DNA for the CDR3: TGTGCCAGCAGACAGGGGCATGAGCAGTTCTTC.

This clonotype was seen many times. The chain is built from TRBV5-1 and TRBJ1-1; 8 nucleotides agree with TRBD1. This CDR3 spans 13 amino acids. The V and J ends lost 6 bases and 3 bases, in that order; junction bases with no gene match: 4. Germline CDR1 SGHRS, CDR2 YFSETQ. The CDR3 region is CASTTGVDTEAFF. CDR3 DNA sequence: TGCGCCAGCACGACAGGGGTTGACACTGAAGCTTTCTTT.

In this sample, this clonotype turned up many times. The V call is TRBV20-1, the J call TRBJ2-5; D is possibly TRBD1 (6 bases). Germline V gives CDR1 DFQATT, CDR2 SNEGSKA (reference sequence). This CDR3 has 16 amino acids. The ends were cut back, 6 bases at V and 6 bases at J, with 26 bases in the middle. CDR3 nucleotides: TGCAGTGCCGGCCTACCAAAAACAGGGTTCTTGCAGACCCAGTACTTC. It translates to CSAGLPKTGFLQTQYF.

This clonotype has only a few counts. This chain joins TRBV25-1 and TRBJ2-2; TRBD2 matches 9 bases. From germline, CDR1 is MGHDK and CDR2 SYGVNS. The CDR3 extends over 16 amino acids. J was trimmed by 0 bases and V by 3 bases; bases with no gene match: 2. The CDR3 DNA sequence: TGTGCCAGCAGTGAGGCTAGCGGGACGAACACCGGGGAGCTGTTTTTT. This sequence encodes CASSEASGTNTGELFF. The full variable domain, with the rest looked up from reference TRBV25-1 and TRBJ2-2, is EADIYQTPRYLVIGTGKKITLECSQTMGHDKMYWYQQDPGMELHLIHYSYGVNSTEKGDLSSESTVSRIRTEHFPLTLESARPSHTSQYLCASSEASGTNTGELFFGEGSRLTVL.

In this sample, this clonotype turned up a few times. This rearrangement joins TRBV20-1 to TRBJ2-2, with D perhaps matching TRBD1 (5 bases). CDR3 length: 13 amino acids. Germline CDR1 and CDR2: DFQATT and SNEGSKA (reference sequence). Trimming shortened V by 6 bases and J by 0 bases, and 8 bases separated the two germline ends. The CDR3 loop is CSARTPNTGELFF. CDR3 DNA: TGCAGTGCCCGGACACCGAACACCGGGGAGCTGTTTTTT.

This clonotype was counted between two and nine times. The chain has TRBV7-2 and TRBJ2-6; 9 bases match TRBD1. V lost 2 bases, J lost 2 bases, and 1 base stayed unmatched. This CDR3 contains 16 residues. The germline V gene has CDR1 SGHTA and CDR2 FQGNSA. CDR3 in amino acids: CASSLTGGAGANVLTF. DNA for the CDR3: TGTGCCAGCAGCTTAACAGGGGGCGCTGGGGCCAACGTCCTGACTTTC.

This chain joins TRBV5-1 and TRBJ2-1; 9 bases map to TRBD2. With 0 bases clipped from V and 3 bases from J, the junction kept 4 bases outside the gene matches. This CDR3 is 16 amino acids long. Germline lookup yields CDR1 SGHRS and CDR2 YFSETQ. CDR3 sequence: CASSLDGLAFYNEQFF. In nucleotides, the CDR3 is TGCGCCAGCAGCTTGGACGGACTAGCGTTCTACAATGAGCAGTTCTTC.

The chain couples TRBV19 to TRBJ2-2; D is perhaps TRBD1 or TRBD2 (5 bases each). This CDR3 has 16 residues. Trimming stripped 8 bases from V and 6 bases from J, with 22 bases between. CDR1 is LNHDA and CDR2 is SQIVND in the germline V gene (reference sequence). CDR3 sequence (DNA): TGTGCCAGTGCCGTGACTGCCGGGACCCAGGCCGGGGAGCTGTTTTTT. Translated: CASAVTAGTQAGELFF. Complete variable domain (other parts from reference TRBV19 and TRBJ2-2): DGGITQSPKYLFRKEGQNVTLSCEQNLNHDAMYWYRQDPGQGLRLIYYSQIVNDFQKGDIAEGYSVSREKKESFPLTVTSAQKNPTAFYLCASAVTAGTQAGELFFGEGSRLTVL.